This T cell receptor beta chain is from a study of blood T cell repertoires in COVID-19 (dated by TCRdb to between 2020 and 2021). For the study in its entirety: The collaborator samples originated in the United States, Italy and Spain and spanned the acute and convalescent phases of COVID-19. The repertoires were released in a freely available public database meant as a resource for research on the immune response to SARS-CoV-2. The material from the prospective study consisted of cDNA or gDNA derived from T cells, B-cell-depleted T cells, or PBMCs. The dataset comprised deeply sampled blood TCRbeta repertoires from subjects exposed to, actively infected with, or recovered from COVID-19. Samples were obtained from the ongoing ImmuneRACE study (first 160 participants) and from 1,200 or so subjects provided by 6 global collaborators. Where available, HLA class I and class II types were obtained from metadata supplied by the sample provider rather than from assay-based typing. Sample metadata almost always included a de-identified subject ID, COVID-19 status, age in years and sex.

One collaborating source in Seattle enrolled patients while the patients were actively infected and followed the patients over time throughout the course of disease. The collaborating institutions used their own protocols to collect whole blood in K2EDTA tubes. For TCRbeta analysis, collaborator samples were shipped as frozen whole blood, as isolated PBMCs, or as DNA extracted from either sample type. Between the V and J ends, shortened by 3 bases and 7 bases respectively, the junction contains 12 bases. The germline V gene specifies KGHSH as CDR1 and LQKENI as CDR2. Measured from the cysteine to the phenylalanine, the CDR3 is 14 residues long. Only the CDR3 part of the read is kept: 42 bases, read in frame from the first base. As regards this clone: Its antigen specificity is not known. Base quality data are lacking; no much larger clone is found one base away.

TCRbeta CDR3 regions were amplified from genomic DNA by means of the immunoSEQ Assay, a bias-controlled multiplex PCR. Per the original workflow: Within the assay, amplification of reference gene primers was used to estimate how many nucleated cells each sample contained. Sequence reads were collapsed and filtered to measure the absolute abundance of every unique TCRbeta CDR3 rearrangement. For each sample, productive Simpson clonality was calculated by taking the square root of Simpson's diversity index across productive rearrangements. This immuneACCESS table, as held by TCRdb, lists in-frame sequences with V and J called but not all clones. Of the missing ones, under half trace to an unresolved V gene in checked studies; the others have no known cause. The V and J calls and clone size come from that table; D and trimming were worked out from the DNA. This sample lists some 450,000 clones; over 85% were detected once. The ten top clones hold 0.8% to 0.9% of the sample.

Study-level results and caveats: The quantity of clinical and demographic metadata differed by source and by participant and was supplied without curation.

The source material was peripheral blood. This receptor was obtained from a man aged 18 to 30 with COVID-19, enrolled during active disease. The V and J genes are TRBV18 and TRBJ1-4; no confident D gene assignment can be made. The CDR3 protein sequence reads: CASSPALRGEKLFF. The nucleotides are TGTGCCAGCTCACCTGCGTTACGGGGTGAAAAACTGTTTTTT.